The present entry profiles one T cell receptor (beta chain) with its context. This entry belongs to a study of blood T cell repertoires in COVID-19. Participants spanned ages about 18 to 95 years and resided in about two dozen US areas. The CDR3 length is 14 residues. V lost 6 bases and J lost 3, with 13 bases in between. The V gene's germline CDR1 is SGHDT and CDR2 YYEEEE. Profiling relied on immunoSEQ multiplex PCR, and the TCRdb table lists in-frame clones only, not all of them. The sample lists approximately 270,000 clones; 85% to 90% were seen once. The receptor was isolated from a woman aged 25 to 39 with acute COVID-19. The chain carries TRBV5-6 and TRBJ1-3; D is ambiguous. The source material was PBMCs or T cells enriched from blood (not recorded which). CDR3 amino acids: CASKEEPNGNTIYF. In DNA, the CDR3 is TGTGCCAGCAAGGAGGAACCGAATGGAAACACCATATATTTT.